This T cell receptor (beta chain) was observed in a study of identical twins. Study-level findings and limits: Beta out-of-frame sequences showed weaker excess twin sharing. Monozygotic twin pairs showed more out-of-frame TCR alpha sharing than models estimated. While abundant cord blood beta clonotypes carried fewer insertions, memory repertoires showed no such pattern.

This clonotype was detected ten times or more. Its target is not known. CDR3 length: 14 amino acids. Per germline, CDR1 SGHRS and CDR2 YFSETQ. V gave up 4 bases and J gave up 3 bases; unmatched junction bases: 6. TCRdb recomputed calls from the 5' RACE reads with MiXCR, one row per CDR3 protein. The sample contains 350,000 to 500,000 distinct CDR3 sequences, around 18% of which appear only once. All donors were healthy Caucasians. J is TRBJ2-5 and V is TRBV5-1; 7 bases are shared with TRBD1. The specimen was naive T cells sorted from blood. The TCR sequence derives from a man aged 45 to 65 in good health. The CDR3 loop reads CASSVTGRKETQYF. In DNA, the CDR3 is TGCGCCAGCAGCGTGACAGGGCGCAAAGAGACCCAGTACTTC.